This T cell receptor (beta chain) was obtained from a study of blood T cell repertoires in COVID-19. Trimming removed 1 base from V and 3 bases from J, with 14 bases in between. Germline-derived CDR1 and CDR2 are SGHRS and YFSETQ. The CDR3 spans 15 residues. In the original processing: How many nucleated cells were present was estimated from reference gene primer amplification. Method: immunoSEQ multiplex PCR; TCRdb's copy keeps in-frame clones and lacks some. V and J calls and clone size are as listed in that table; D and trimming were resolved from the DNA. Among some 270,000 clones, 85% were seen once, and the ten largest hold about 7%. Participants came from some 23 US areas, aged roughly 18 to 90 years. Clinical histories supplied by participants themselves formed the basis of cohort assignment.

Sample: PBMCs or T cells enriched from blood (not recorded which). This sequence joins TRBV5-1 and TRBJ2-7; D is possibly TRBD1 (6 bases). The receptor was derived from a woman aged 50 to 60 who had been exposed to COVID-19. The CDR3 coding sequence is TGCGCCAGCAGCTTGAGTTCGGGACAAAACTACGAGCAGTACTTC. Translation: CASSLSSGQNYEQYF.